The entry below describes one T cell receptor (beta chain). Its antigen remains unknown. The sample belongs to a study of CXCR3-negative and CXCR3-positive naive CD8 T cells. General study findings and limits: CXCR3-positive naive cells had more hydrophobic TRB CDR3s than CXCR3-negative naive cells. The study found that naive CXCR3-negative and CXCR3-positive cells shared TRBV-TRBJ usage, while memory cells differed. Memory CD8+ cells showed much lower diversity, while both naive subsets were comparably high.

Via 5' RACE with UMI labels, TRB cDNA libraries were prepared. TCRdb re-called the 5' RACE reads and catalogs CDR3 proteins one per entry, DNA excluded. The sample has tens of thousands of distinct CDR3 sequences. Naive CD8+ T cells had a CD45RO-CCR7+CD27+CD95- phenotype. The CDR3 loop spans 16 amino acids. Germline V lookup: CDR1 SQVTM, CDR2 ANQGSEA. The sequenced sample consisted of naive CXCR3- CD8+ T cells from blood. Subset reported: CD45RO-CCR7+CD27+CD95- naive CD8+ T cells lacking CXCR3 (TNR3-). J is TRBJ2-3 and V is TRBV29-1; absent DNA, TCRdb's TRBD2 call cannot be checked. The source of this sequence is a human donor in good health. Some clones in this sample may be carry-over from other donors' samples. The CDR3 is CSVLLVAESSTDTQYF.